This T cell receptor (beta chain) was identified in a study of cytomegalovirus exposure and HLA in healthy donors. With 60 Vbeta and 13 Jbeta primers, the PCR was carried out. Only in-frame clones appear in the TCRdb table, and some are missing; sequencing was by immunoSEQ multiplex PCR. The sample has about 160,000 clones, roughly 80% seen once. Points on this clone: Its antigen remains unknown.

Study results and caveats: TCR beta chains associated with HLA were, in a later analysis, more clonally expanded than equally common others.

Germline CDR1 KGHSH, CDR2 LQKENI. CDR3 size: 15 residues. Trimming removed 3 bases from V and 6 bases from J; junction bases left unmatched: 5. The chain links TRBV18 to TRBJ1-2; 12 bases map to TRBD1. The material sequenced was PBMCs. The receptor was isolated from a man aged 35 to 55 in good health and CMV-seronegative. The CDR3 DNA sequence: TGTGCCAGCTCACCCCCGGGACAGGGGGCCAATGGCTACACCTTC. Protein sequence: CASSPPGQGANGYTF.